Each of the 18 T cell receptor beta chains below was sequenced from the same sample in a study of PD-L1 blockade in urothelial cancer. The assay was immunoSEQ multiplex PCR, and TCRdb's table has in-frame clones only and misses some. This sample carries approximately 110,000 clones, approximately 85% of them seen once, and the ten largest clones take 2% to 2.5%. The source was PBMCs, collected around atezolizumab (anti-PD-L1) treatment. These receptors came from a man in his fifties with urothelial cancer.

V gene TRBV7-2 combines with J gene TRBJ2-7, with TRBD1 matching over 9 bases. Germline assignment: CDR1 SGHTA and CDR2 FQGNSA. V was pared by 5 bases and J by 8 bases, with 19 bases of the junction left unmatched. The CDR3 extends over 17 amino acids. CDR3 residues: CASSPQSPSTGGSKQYF. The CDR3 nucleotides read TGTGCCAGCAGCCCCCAAAGCCCCTCGACAGGGGGGAGCAAGCAGTACTTC.

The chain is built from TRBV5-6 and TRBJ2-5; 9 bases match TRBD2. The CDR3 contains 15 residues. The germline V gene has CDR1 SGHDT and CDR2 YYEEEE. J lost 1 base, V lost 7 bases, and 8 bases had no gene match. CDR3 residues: CASRYSGGFQETQYF. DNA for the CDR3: TGTGCCAGCCGCTATAGCGGGGGTTTCCAAGAGACCCAGTACTTC. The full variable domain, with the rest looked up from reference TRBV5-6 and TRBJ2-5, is DAGVTQSPTHLIKTRGQQVTLRCSPKSGHDTVSWYQQALGQGPQFIFQYYEEEERQRGNFPDRFSGHQFPNYSSELNVNALLLGDSALYLCASRYSGGFQETQYFGPGTRLLVL.

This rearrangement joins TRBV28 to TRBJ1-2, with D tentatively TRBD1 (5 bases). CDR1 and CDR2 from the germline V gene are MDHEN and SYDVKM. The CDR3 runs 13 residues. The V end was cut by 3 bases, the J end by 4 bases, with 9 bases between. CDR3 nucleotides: TGTGCCAGCAGTTTTAGACAGACCTATGGCTACACCTTC. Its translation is CASSFRQTYGYTF.

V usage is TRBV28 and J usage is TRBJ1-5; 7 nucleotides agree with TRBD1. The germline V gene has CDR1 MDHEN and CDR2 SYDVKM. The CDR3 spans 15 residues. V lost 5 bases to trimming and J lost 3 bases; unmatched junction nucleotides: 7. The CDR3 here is CASSRGPILNQPQHF. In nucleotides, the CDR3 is TGTGCCAGCAGTAGGGGGCCGATTCTCAATCAGCCCCAGCATTTT.

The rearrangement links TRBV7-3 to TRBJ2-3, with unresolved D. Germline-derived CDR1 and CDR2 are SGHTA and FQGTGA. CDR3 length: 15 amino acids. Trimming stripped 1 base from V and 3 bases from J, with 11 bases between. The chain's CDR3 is CASSLNPLLTDTQYF. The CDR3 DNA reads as TGTGCCAGCAGCTTAAATCCACTGCTTACAGATACGCAGTATTTT.

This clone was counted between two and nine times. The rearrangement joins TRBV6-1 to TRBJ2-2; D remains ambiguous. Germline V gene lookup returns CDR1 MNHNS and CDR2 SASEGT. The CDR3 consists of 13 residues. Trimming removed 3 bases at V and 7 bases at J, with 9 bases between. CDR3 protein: CASSDDWYGELFF. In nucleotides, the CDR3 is TGTGCCAGCAGTGACGACTGGTACGGGGAGCTGTTTTTT.

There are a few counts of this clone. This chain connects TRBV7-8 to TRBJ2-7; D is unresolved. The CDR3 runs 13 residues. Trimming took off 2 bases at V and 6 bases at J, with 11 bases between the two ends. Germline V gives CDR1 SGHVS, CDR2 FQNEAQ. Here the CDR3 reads CASSLTITGEQYF. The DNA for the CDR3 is TGTGCCAGCAGCTTAACTATCACGGGCGAGCAGTACTTC.

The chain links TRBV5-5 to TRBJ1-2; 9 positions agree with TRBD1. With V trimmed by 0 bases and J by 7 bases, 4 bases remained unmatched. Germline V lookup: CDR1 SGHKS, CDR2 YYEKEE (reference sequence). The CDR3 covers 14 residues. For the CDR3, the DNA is TGTGCCAGCAGCTTGGCCTGGGACAGGGCTGGCTACACCTTC. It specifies CASSLAWDRAGYTF.

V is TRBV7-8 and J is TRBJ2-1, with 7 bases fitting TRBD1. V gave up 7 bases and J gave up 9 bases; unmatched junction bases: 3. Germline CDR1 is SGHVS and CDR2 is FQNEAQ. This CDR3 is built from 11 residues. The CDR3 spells CASIRQGEQFF. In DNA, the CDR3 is TGTGCCAGCATCCGACAGGGTGAGCAGTTCTTC.

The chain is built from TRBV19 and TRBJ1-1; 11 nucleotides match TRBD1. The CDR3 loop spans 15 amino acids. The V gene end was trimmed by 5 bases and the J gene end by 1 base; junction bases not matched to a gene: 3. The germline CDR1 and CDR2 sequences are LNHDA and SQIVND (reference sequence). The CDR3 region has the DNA TGTGCCAGTAGTTGGGACAGGGGGGGGAACACTGAAGCTTTCTTT. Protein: CASSWDRGGNTEAFF.

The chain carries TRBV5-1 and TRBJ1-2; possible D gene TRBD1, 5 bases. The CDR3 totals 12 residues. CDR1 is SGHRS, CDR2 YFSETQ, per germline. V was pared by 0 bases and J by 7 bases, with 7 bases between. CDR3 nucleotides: TGCGCCAGCAGCTTGGGGGGCTCTGGCTACACCTTC. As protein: CASSLGGSGYTF.

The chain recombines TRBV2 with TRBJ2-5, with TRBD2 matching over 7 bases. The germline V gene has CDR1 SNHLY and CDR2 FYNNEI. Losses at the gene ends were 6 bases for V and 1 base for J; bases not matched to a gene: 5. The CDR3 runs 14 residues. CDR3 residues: CASSHGTIQETQYF. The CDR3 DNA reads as TGTGCCAGCAGCCACGGGACTATCCAAGAGACCCAGTACTTC.

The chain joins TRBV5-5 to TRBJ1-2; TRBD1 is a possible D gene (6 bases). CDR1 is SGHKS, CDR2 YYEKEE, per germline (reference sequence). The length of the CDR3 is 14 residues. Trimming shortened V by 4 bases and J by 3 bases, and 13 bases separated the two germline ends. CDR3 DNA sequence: TGTGCCAGCAGCCCGGCAGGGGTTTACTATGGCTACACCTTC. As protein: CASSPAGVYYGYTF.

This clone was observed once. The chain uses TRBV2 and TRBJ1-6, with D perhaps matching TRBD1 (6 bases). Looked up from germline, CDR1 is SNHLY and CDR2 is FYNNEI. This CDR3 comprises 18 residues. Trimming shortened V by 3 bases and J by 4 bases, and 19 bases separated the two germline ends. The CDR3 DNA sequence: TGTGCCAGCAGTGATTTGGACAGAATAACGGGGTATAATTCACCCCTCCACTTT. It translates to CASSDLDRITGYNSPLHF. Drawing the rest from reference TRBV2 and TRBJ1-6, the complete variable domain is EPEVTQTPSHQVTQMGQEVILRCVPISNHLYFYWYRQILGQKVEFLVSFYNNEISEKSEIFDDQFSVERPDGSNFTLKIRSTKLEDSAMYFCASSDLDRITGYNSPLHFGNGTRLTVT.

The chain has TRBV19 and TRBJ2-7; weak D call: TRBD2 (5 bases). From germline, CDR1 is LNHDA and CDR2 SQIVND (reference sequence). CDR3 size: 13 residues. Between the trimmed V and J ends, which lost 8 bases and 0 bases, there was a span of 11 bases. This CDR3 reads CASGRGSSYEQYF. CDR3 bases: TGTGCCAGTGGCCGGGGTAGCTCCTACGAGCAGTACTTC.

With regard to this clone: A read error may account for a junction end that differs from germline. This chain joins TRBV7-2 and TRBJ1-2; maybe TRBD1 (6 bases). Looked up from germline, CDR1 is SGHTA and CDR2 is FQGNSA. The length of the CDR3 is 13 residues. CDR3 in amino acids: CASSTGTGQSFFF. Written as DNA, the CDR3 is TGTGCCAGCAGCACGGGGACCGGACAGAGTTTCTTCTTC. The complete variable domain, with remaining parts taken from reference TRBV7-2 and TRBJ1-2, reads GAGVSQSPSNKVTEKGKDVELRCDPISGHTALYWYRQSLGQGLEFLIYFQGNSAPDKSGLPSDRFSAERTGGSVSTLTIQRTQQEDSAVYLCASSTGTGQSFFFGSGTRLTVV.

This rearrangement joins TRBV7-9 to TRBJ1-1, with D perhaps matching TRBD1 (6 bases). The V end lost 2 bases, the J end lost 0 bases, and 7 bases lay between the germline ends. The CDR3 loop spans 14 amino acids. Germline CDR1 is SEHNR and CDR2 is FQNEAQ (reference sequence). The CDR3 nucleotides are TGTGCCAGCAGCTTACCAGGGGTGAACACTGAAGCTTTCTTT. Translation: CASSLPGVNTEAFF.

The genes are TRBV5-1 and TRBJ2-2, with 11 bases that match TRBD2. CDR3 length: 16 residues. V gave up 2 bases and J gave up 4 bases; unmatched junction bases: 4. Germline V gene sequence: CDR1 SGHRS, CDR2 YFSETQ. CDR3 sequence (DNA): TGCGCCAGCAGCTTTCGACTAGCGGGGACCACCGGGGAGCTGTTTTTT. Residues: CASSFRLAGTTGELFF.